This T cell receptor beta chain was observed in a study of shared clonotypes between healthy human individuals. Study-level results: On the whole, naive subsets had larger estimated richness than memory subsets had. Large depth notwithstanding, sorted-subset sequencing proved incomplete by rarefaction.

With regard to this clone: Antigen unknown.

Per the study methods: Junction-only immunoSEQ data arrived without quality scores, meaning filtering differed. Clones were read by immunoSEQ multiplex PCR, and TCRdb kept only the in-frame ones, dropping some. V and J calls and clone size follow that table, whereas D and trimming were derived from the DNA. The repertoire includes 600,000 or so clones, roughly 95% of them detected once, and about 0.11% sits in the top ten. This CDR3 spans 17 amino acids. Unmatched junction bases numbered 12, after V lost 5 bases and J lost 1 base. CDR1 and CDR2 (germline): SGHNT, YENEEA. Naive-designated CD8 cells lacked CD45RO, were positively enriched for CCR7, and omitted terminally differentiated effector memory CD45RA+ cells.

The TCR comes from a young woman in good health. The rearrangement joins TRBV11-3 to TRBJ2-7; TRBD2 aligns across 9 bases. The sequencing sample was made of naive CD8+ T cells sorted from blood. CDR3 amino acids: CASSAPILAGLSYEQYF. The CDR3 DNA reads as TGTGCCAGCAGCGCTCCGATCCTAGCGGGACTATCCTACGAGCAGTACTTC.